The following is a TCR beta chain sequence with its context. As yet, its antigen is unknown. The data originate from a study of cytomegalovirus exposure and HLA in healthy donors. Study-level points and caveats: Per a later analysis, HLA-associated TCR beta chains showed more clonal expansion than other, equally common TCR beta chains.

Researchers ran the PCR with 60 Vbeta and 13 Jbeta primers. Data came from immunoSEQ multiplex PCR; TCRdb stores just in-frame clones and leaves some out. This sample has 150,000 to 200,000 clones, with around four fifths found just once. The CDR3 consists of 15 residues. The germline V and J ends were trimmed by 6 bases and 2 bases, with 16 bases remaining between them. Germline CDR1 is WNHNN and CDR2 is SYGVQD (reference sequence). Source material: PBMCs. This clonotype originated in a man in his late teens or twenties in good health and CMV-seropositive. The rearrangement links TRBV10-1 to TRBJ1-1; D call uncertain. The chain's CDR3 is CASRVGLEGNTEAFF. For the CDR3, the DNA is TGCGCCAGCAGGGTAGGATTGGAGGGAAACACTGAAGCTTTCTTT.